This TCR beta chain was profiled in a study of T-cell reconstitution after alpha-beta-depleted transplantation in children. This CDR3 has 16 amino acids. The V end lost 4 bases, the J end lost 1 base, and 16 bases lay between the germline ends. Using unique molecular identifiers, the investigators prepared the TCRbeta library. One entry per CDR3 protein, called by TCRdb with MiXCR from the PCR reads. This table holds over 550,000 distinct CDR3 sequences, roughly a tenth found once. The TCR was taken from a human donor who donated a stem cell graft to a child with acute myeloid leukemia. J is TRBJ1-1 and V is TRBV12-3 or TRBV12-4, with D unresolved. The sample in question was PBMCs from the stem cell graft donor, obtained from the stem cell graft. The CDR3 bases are TGTGCCAGCAGTTCTCCTCTGCGGGGAGGGAACACTGAAGCTTTCTTT. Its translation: CASSSPLRGGNTEAFF.